This record covers a single T cell receptor beta chain. Only a few counts were recorded for this clonotype. Its cognate antigen has yet to be identified. No base quality information exists; no much larger clone differs at one position. This entry is derived from a study of blood T cells in healthy people across ages (dated by TCRdb to about 2015). General notes on the study: In model experiments, template switching captured about one uniquely barcoded TCR beta cDNA molecule for every two T cells. The donors were divided into four age groups: young (average roughly 17 years), middle-aged (roughly 40), aged (about 60) and long-lived (approximately 74). Age-related changes in TCR beta repertoire diversity were measured in the study by deep sequencing normalized with unique cDNA molecular identifiers. To avoid experimental bias, donors of different ages were distributed randomly across sequencing lanes. Two additional independent replicas of 1 million unique cDNA reads from the same blood draw were analyzed for two donors (one aged 18 to 29 and one aged 80 or older).

Library generation was performed with 5' RACE. The sequencing machine was an Illumina HiSeq 2500. A second PCR of roughly 7 to 11 cycles was performed with a sample-barcoded 5' primer and a J-beta primer mix. Each TCR beta cDNA molecule received a unique molecular identifier from a template-switch 5' adaptor carrying 12 random nucleotides. Each sample yielded at least 2.5 million CDR3-containing paired-end reads. First-strand cDNA synthesis was performed from all RNA using the Mint cDNA synthesis kit, with priming by a TRBC-specific oligonucleotide. All cDNA was treated with uracil-DNA glycosylase and then went through a first 18-cycle PCR with the universal primers M1SS and BC2_uni_R. As for how the authors treated the data: For normalization, 1 million high-quality reads, each with a distinct molecular identifier, were randomly selected from each sample. Instead of being binned into consensus sequences, reads that shared molecular identifiers were thrown out. MiTCR, set to a Q25 quality threshold and the strictest error-elimination algorithm, was used for CDR3 identification, clonotype clustering and error correction. A nonparametric unseen species model using Euler transformation provided a lower-bound estimate of total TCR beta diversity. TCRdb's own reprocessing of the public reads used fastp at Q25 and MiXCR and kept productive beta chains. For every CDR3 protein sequence, its rows merge into one entry that carries the most common genes and DNA. In this record, the V and J calls reflect TCRdb's handling and not the investigators' own analysis. In this sample the table shows 700,000 to 1,000,000 distinct CDR3 sequences, roughly 44% of which occur a single time. Clones ranked in the top ten supply under 20% of the sample.

The 39 donors, aged 6 to 90 years, were systemically healthy Caucasian individuals from Russia. Each donor gave around 9.5 milliliters of peripheral blood, collected into EDTA-treated Vacutainer tubes. Ficoll-Paque density-gradient centrifugation was used to isolate PBMCs, with at least 7 million per sample. Trizol reagent was used to extract total RNA from the PBMCs, yielding at least 5.5 micrograms per sample. For every donor, an aliquot of PBMCs went through flow cytometry to measure the percentages of naive CD45RAhigh/CD27high T cells. Broader findings and caveats from the paper: The long-lived group showed more naive CD4+ T cells, fewer expanded clones and increased TCR diversity than the aged group, suggesting age selection. Observed TCR beta diversity per million T cells fell roughly linearly with age, and a significant reduction was already apparent by age around 40. There was a strong correlation between observed TCR beta diversity and the percentage of naive T cells measured by flow cytometry. Estimates of total diversity based on one million sequenced T cells were regarded as lower bounds and as underestimates. Donor CMV infection status was unknown, potentially confounding age-related changes in expanded clonotypes. Since profiling was done on bulk unsorted PBMCs, naive and antigen-experienced compartments could not be conclusively compared.

The receptor comes from a man aged 55 to 70 in good health. The specimen sequenced was blood.

The CDR3 region has the sequence CASSVGRTSYETQYF. In nucleotides, the sequence is TGTGCCAGCAGCGTAGGTAGGACTAGCTACGAGACCCAGTACTTC. The V and J segments used are TRBV9 and TRBJ2-5; the junction holds 8 bases that match TRBD2. The germline V gene supplies CDR1 SGDLS and CDR2 YYNGEE. Taken from cysteine to phenylalanine, the CDR3 has 15 residues. Only the CDR3 DNA stays, 45 bases, in frame from base 1. V and J are trimmed by 0 bases and 5 bases, and the gene matches miss 6 bases of the junction.